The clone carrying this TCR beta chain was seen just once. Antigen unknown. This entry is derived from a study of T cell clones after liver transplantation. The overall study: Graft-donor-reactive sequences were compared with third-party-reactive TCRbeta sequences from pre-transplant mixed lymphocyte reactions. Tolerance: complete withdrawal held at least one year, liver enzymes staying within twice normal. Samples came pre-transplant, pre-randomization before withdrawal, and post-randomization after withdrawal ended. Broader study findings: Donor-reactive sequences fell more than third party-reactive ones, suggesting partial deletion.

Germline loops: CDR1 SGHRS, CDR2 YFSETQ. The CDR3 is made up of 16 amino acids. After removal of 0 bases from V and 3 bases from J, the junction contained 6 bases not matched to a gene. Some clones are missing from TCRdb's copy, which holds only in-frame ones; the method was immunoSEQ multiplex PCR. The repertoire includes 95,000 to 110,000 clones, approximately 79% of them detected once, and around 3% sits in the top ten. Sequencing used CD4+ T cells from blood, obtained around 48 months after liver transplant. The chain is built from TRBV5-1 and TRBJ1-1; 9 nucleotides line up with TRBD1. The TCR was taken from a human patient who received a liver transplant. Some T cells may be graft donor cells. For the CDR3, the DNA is TGCGCCAGCAGCTTGGGAGGGACAGGGAGGGACACTGAAGCTTTCTTT. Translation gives CASSLGGTGRDTEAFF.